The 8 T cell receptor beta chains below come from one sample, sequenced in a study of blood T cells in healthy people across ages. The second PCR ran roughly 6 to 11 cycles with a sample-barcoded 5' primer and J-beta primers. TCRdb re-called the 5' RACE reads with MiXCR, one entry per CDR3 protein. The table lists around 1,600,000 distinct CDR3 sequences, roughly 43% of them singletons. The sequenced sample consisted of blood. Receptors were obtained from a woman between 18 and 30 years old in good health.

The CDR3 reads CSARDLGRVDYGYTF. The DNA of the CDR3 is TGCAGTGCTAGAGATCTAGGCAGGGTTGACTATGGCTACACCTTC. This sequence joins TRBV20-1 and TRBJ1-2; a possible D gene is TRBD1 (5 bases). Germline V gene sequence: CDR1 DFQATT, CDR2 SNEGSKA (reference sequence). The CDR3 totals 15 residues. The V end was cut by 0 bases, the J end by 3 bases, with 14 bases between.

This sequence joins TRBV28 and TRBJ2-2; D is uncertain. This CDR3 has 15 amino acids. Trimming removed 6 bases from V and 5 bases from J, with 16 bases in between. Germline CDR1 is MDHEN and CDR2 is SYDVKM. Here the CDR3 DNA reads TGTGCCAGCAGCCCCCCCCTTGGGCGGACCGGGGAGCTGTTTTTT. Its protein product is CASSPPLGRTGELFF. The variable domain in full, completed from reference TRBV28 and TRBJ2-2, reads DVKVTQSSRYLVKRTGEKVFLECVQDMDHENMFWYRQDPGLGLRLIYFSYDVKMKEKGDIPEGYSVSREKKERFSLILESASTNQTSMYLCASSPPLGRTGELFFGEGSRLTVL.

The chain uses TRBV5-1 and TRBJ1-2, with TRBD1 matching over 8 bases. The germline CDR1 and CDR2 sequences are SGHRS and YFSETQ. The CDR3 has 15 amino acids. The V and J ends lost 6 bases and 3 bases, in that order; junction bases with no gene match: 10. The CDR3 here is CASTVQGTGDYGYTF. CDR3 coding DNA: TGCGCCAGCACTGTTCAAGGGACAGGTGACTATGGCTACACCTTC.

The chain has TRBV5-1 and TRBJ2-7; TRBD1 matches 8 bases. The V gene end was trimmed by 4 bases and the J gene end by 0 bases; junction bases not matched to a gene: 6. This CDR3 has 15 amino acids. Per germline, CDR1 SGHRS and CDR2 YFSETQ. This chain's CDR3 is CASSRDRGFSYEQYF. The CDR3 nucleotides are TGCGCCAGCAGCCGAGACAGGGGCTTCTCCTACGAGCAGTACTTC.

A few counts support this clonotype. The CDR3 bases are TGTGCCAGCAGCCCAGATCTCGTCCCCACAGATACGCAGTATTTT. It encodes CASSPDLVPTDTQYF. The chain couples TRBV11-2 to TRBJ2-3; no clear D. CDR1 and CDR2 from the germline V gene are SGHAT and FQNNGV. The CDR3 loop spans 15 amino acids. Between the trimmed V and J ends, which lost 5 bases and 2 bases, there was a span of 14 bases.

The CDR3 DNA sequence: TGCAATACGGGACTTCAAAACTACGAGCAGTACTTC. Amino acids: CNTGLQNYEQYF. The chain joins TRBV20-1 to TRBJ2-5, with D possibly TRBD2 on 6 matching bases. The DNA matches TRBJ2-7 better at its end, which makes the J call doubtful. Germline values: CDR1 DFQATT, CDR2 SNEGSKA (reference sequence). The CDR3 is 12 residues long.

The chain's CDR3 is CATSRDPGLDGYTF. CDR3 sequence (DNA): TGTGCCACCAGCAGAGATCCGGGGCTGGATGGCTACACCTTC. This sequence joins TRBV15 and TRBJ1-2; possibly TRBD1 for D (5 bases). Germline CDR1 is LNHNV and CDR2 is YYDKDF (reference sequence). The CDR3 length is 14 residues. V was pared by 0 bases and J by 6 bases, with 11 bases between.

This clonotype was counted many times. The chain employs TRBV7-2 and TRBJ2-1, with 7 bases identical to TRBD1. This CDR3 contains 15 residues. The germline CDR1 and CDR2 sequences are SGHTA and FQGNSA. J lost 4 bases, V lost 4 bases, and 7 bases had no gene match. The CDR3 reads CASSSSGTVYNEQFF. The DNA of the CDR3 is TGTGCCAGCAGCTCCTCCGGGACAGTTTACAATGAGCAGTTCTTC. The full variable domain, its missing parts supplied by reference TRBV7-2 and TRBJ2-1, is GAGVSQSPSNKVTEKGKDVELRCDPISGHTALYWYRQSLGQGLEFLIYFQGNSAPDKSGLPSDRFSAERTGGSVSTLTIQRTQQEDSAVYLCASSSSGTVYNEQFFGPGTRLTVL.